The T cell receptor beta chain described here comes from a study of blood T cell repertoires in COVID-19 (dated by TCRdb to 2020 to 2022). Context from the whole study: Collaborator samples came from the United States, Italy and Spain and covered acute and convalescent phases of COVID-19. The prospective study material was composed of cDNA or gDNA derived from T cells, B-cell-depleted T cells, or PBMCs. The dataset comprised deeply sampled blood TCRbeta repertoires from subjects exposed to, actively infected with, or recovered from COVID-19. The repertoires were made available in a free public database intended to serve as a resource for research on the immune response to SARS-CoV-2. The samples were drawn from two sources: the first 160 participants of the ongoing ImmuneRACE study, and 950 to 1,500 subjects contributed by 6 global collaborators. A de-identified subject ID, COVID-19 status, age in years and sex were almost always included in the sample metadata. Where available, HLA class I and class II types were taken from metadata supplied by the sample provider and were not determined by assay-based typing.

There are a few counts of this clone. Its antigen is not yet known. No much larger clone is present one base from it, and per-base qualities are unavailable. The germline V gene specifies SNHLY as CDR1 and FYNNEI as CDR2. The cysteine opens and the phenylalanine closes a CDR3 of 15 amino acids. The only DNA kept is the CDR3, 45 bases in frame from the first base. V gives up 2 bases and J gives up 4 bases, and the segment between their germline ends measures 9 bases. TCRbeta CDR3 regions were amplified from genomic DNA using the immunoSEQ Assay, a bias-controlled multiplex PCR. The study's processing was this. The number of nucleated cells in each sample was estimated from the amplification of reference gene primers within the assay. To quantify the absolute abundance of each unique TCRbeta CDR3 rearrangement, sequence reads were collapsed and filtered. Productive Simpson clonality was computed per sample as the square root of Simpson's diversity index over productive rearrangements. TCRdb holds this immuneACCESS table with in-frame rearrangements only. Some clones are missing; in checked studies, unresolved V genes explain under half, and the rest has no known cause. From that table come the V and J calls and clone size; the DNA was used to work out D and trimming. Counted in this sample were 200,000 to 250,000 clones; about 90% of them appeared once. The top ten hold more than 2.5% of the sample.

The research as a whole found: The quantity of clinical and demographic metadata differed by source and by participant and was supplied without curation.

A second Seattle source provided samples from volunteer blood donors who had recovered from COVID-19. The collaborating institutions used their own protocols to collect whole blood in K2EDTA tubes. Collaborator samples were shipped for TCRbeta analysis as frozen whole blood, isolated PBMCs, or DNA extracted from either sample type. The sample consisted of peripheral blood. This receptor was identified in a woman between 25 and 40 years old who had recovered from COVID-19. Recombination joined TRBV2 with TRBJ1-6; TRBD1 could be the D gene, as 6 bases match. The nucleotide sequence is TGTGCCAGCAGTGAATTTCAGGGGTATAATTCACCCCTCCACTTT. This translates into CASSEFQGYNSPLHF. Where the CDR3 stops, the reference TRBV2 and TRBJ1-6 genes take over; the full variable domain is EPEVTQTPSHQVTQMGQEVILRCVPISNHLYFYWYRQILGQKVEFLVSFYNNEISEKSEIFDDQFSVERPDGSNFTLKIRSTKLEDSAMYFCASSEFQGYNSPLHFGNGTRLTVT.